Included here is one T cell receptor beta chain sequence, with context. It lacks a known antigen. The input lacks base qualities; no much larger clone sits a single base away. The trial excluded patients who had a history of autoimmune disease or were on systemic immunosuppression. Peripheral blood for TCR sequencing was collected from all dose cohorts at baseline, on cycle 4 day 1, and on cycle 7 day 1. Samples were obtained from an open-label, multicenter, first-in-human phase I dose-escalation trial of ivuxolimab. Adults with locally advanced or metastatic melanoma, renal cell carcinoma, hepatocellular carcinoma or head and neck squamous cell carcinoma were enrolled in the trial. Before TCR sequencing, CD4+ T cells and CD8+ T cells from peripheral blood were sorted into separate populations. From V the trimming removes 3 bases and from J it removes 2 bases, while the gene matches leave 1 base of the junction unaccounted for. Taken from the germline V gene, the CDR1 and CDR2 loops are SGHTA and FQGNSA. Its CDR3 holds 14 amino acids, cysteine through phenylalanine. Only the CDR3 portion is preserved as DNA: 42 bases, with reading frame beginning at the first base.

Genomic DNA was isolated from the sorted cells so that the TCRbeta CDR3 region could be sequenced. The immunoSEQ Assay was used for sequencing of TCRbeta CDR3 regions. TCRdb took this table from immuneACCESS and kept in-frame rearrangements with V and J called. Such tables lack part of the clones; where checked against another copy, unresolved V genes explain under half of the gap, and the rest is unexplained. This sample holds about 48,000 clones; 70% to 90% were observed only once. The top ten constitute 1.5% to 2% of the sample. The sample originates from a study of OX40 agonist ivuxolimab in advanced cancers. As for the study more broadly: The costimulatory receptor OX40 (CD134) was targeted by ivuxolimab, a fully human IgG2 agonistic monoclonal antibody. The paper describes the monotherapy dose-escalation part (N = 52 patients) of the phase I trial of ivuxolimab. Of the roughly 51 patients in dose escalation, 19 had hepatocellular carcinoma, around 15 had melanoma, 9 had renal cell carcinoma and 9 had head and neck cancer. The purpose of peripheral TCRbeta sequencing was to test whether ivuxolimab changed TCR sequence diversity and led to clonal T-cell expansion. A male proportion of roughly 80% and a mean age of around 60 years, ranging from roughly 20 to 80, were recorded for the dose-escalation cohort. Patients were allowed to have had prior anti-PD-1, anti-PD-L1 or anti-CTLA-4 therapy, and approximately 40% of the dose-escalation patients had been treated with checkpoint inhibitors. Intravenous ivuxolimab was administered to patients every 2 weeks at six dose levels: 0.01, 0.1, 0.3, 1.5, 3 and 10 mg/kg. Partial responses were achieved by three dose-escalation patients, of whom one had hepatocellular carcinoma and two had cutaneous melanoma. Results the study describes overall, beyond this receptor: After ivuxolimab, expanded clones were on average more numerous among CD8+ T cells than among CD4+ T cells. Low levels of normalized T-cell clonal expansion were also seen in some nonresponding patients. The antigen specificity of the clonally expanded peripheral T cells was not determined. At doses of 0.1 to 3.0 mg/kg, clonal expansion of both CD4+ and CD8+ T cells in blood was seen between baseline and week 6. In the 0.1-3.0 mg/kg groups, partial responders had among the lowest normalized peripheral clonal expansion, particularly in CD8+ T cells.

The sequence is built from TRBV7-2 and TRBJ2-5; 9 central nucleotides agree with TRBD2. This receptor was taken from an adult with an advanced solid tumor such as melanoma, head and neck, liver or kidney cancer. The source material was CD4+ or CD8+ T cells sorted from blood, sampled in a trial of the OX40 agonist ivuxolimab. DNA sequence: TGTGCCAGCAGCTTTGCGGGGGGGCAAGAGACCCAGTACTTC. Protein translation: CASSFAGGQETQYF.